Each of the 25 T cell receptor beta chains below was sequenced from the same sample in a study of identical twins. TCRdb ran MiXCR on the 5' RACE reads and lists one entry per CDR3 protein. The table lists around 480,000 distinct CDR3 sequences, approximately 14% of them singletons. This sample was shared with a second study, whose subject was yellow fever vaccine responses in identical twins.

What was sequenced was CD4+ T cells sorted from blood. These receptors originate from a woman under 30 in good health.

This clonotype has only a few counts. The chain employs TRBV6-1 and TRBJ2-7; TRBD1 agrees at 7 bases. Looked up from germline, CDR1 is MNHNS and CDR2 is SASEGT. V was pared by 6 bases and J by 2 bases, with 10 bases of the junction left unmatched. CDR3 length: 15 residues. CDR3 loop: CASSRGGQGAYEQYF. The CDR3 nucleotides are TGTGCCAGCAGCCGCGGTGGGCAGGGGGCCTACGAGCAGTACTTC.

This rearrangement joins TRBV4-1 to TRBJ2-7; 7 bases align to TRBD2. V lost 3 bases, J lost 4 bases, and 9 bases stayed unmatched. CDR1 is MGHRA and CDR2 is YSYEKL in the germline V gene. This CDR3 spans 15 amino acids. The CDR3, as DNA: TGCGCCAGCAGCCAGGGACTACCTACTTTTTACGAGCAGTACTTC. Translating gives CASSQGLPTFYEQYF.

This clonotype was detected a few times. The chain is built from TRBV2 and TRBJ1-1; 7 bases are shared with TRBD1. The CDR3 is made up of 14 amino acids. The germline gives CDR1 SNHLY, CDR2 FYNNEI. V lost 5 bases, J lost 3 bases, and 6 bases stayed unmatched. CDR3 sequence (DNA): TGTGCCAGCAGTTTTTTACAGGGGTACACTGAAGCTTTCTTT. This translates into CASSFLQGYTEAFF.

The chain carries TRBV7-6 and TRBJ2-3, with no clear D. Germline V lookup: CDR1 SGHVS, CDR2 FNYEAQ. The CDR3 has 14 amino acids. The V and J ends lost 5 bases and 9 bases respectively, with 18 bases between them. CDR3 in amino acids: CASSIRSPDGTQYF. The CDR3 DNA is TGTGCCAGCAGCATAAGATCCCCAGACGGAACGCAGTATTTT.

At least ten counts were recorded for this clonotype. The V and J genes are TRBV7-3 and TRBJ2-1; D is uncertain. Per the germline V gene, CDR1 is SGHTA and CDR2 is FQGTGA. This CDR3 has 13 amino acids. The ends were cut back, 2 bases at V and 4 bases at J, with 6 bases in the middle. The CDR3 nucleotides read TGTGCCAGCAGCTTATATGGGTACAATGAGCAGTTCTTC. Translating it yields CASSLYGYNEQFF.

In DNA form, the CDR3 reads TGTGCCAGCCGACCCACTTTCGGCCTGAGCTCCTACAATGAGCAGTTCTTC. Residues: CASRPTFGLSSYNEQFF. This chain connects TRBV6-1 to TRBJ2-1; D unclear. The CDR3 has 17 amino acids. Looked up from germline, CDR1 is MNHNS and CDR2 is SASEGT. Deletions cut 8 bases from V and 0 bases from J, with 20 bases between.

The table lists this clonotype with a few counts. This chain uses TRBV7-3 with TRBJ2-2, with TRBD2 matching 8 bases. The germline CDR1 and CDR2 sequences are SGHTA and FQGTGA. The V and J ends lost 4 bases and 3 bases, in that order; junction bases with no gene match: 1. CDR3 size: 14 residues. CDR3 in amino acids: CASSSGGDTGELFF. The DNA of the CDR3 is TGTGCCAGCAGCTCGGGAGGGGACACCGGGGAGCTGTTTTTT. The full variable domain, with the rest looked up from reference TRBV7-3 and TRBJ2-2, is GAGVSQTPSNKVTEKGKYVELRCDPISGHTALYWYRQSLGQGPEFLIYFQGTGAADDSGLPNDRFFAVRPEGSVSTLKIQRTERGDSAVYLCASSSGGDTGELFFGEGSRLTVL.

This clonotype was observed a handful of times. The chain joins TRBV5-6 to TRBJ1-2; perhaps TRBD1 as D (5 bases). V gave up 5 bases and J gave up 4 bases, with 18 bases separating them. Germline values: CDR1 SGHDT, CDR2 YYEEEE. This CDR3 has 15 residues. CDR3 bases: TGTGCCAGCAGATTGACAGCAGTTAACTTCTATGGCTACACCTTC. Its translation: CASRLTAVNFYGYTF.

The sample holds a few counts of this clonotype. This chain connects TRBV2 to TRBJ2-1, with 10 bases fitting TRBD1. Germline V gene lookup returns CDR1 SNHLY and CDR2 FYNNEI. The CDR3 is 13 residues long. With V trimmed by 4 bases and J by 6 bases, 0 bases remained unmatched. CDR3 region: CASSGTGGNEQFF. For the CDR3, the DNA is TGTGCCAGCAGTGGGACAGGGGGCAATGAGCAGTTCTTC.

This clonotype was seen at least ten times. This chain joins TRBV10-3 and TRBJ1-4; the D gene is possibly TRBD1 (5 bases). V shed 3 bases and J shed 7 bases, with 15 bases lying between them. Germline V lookup: CDR1 ENHRY, CDR2 SYGVKD. This CDR3 region has 15 residues. The DNA for the CDR3 is TGTGCCATCAGTGACGCTCAGGGTGATGGTGAAAAACTGTTTTTT. Translated: CAISDAQGDGEKLFF.

The sample holds a few counts of this clonotype. This chain joins TRBV5-6 and TRBJ2-3; TRBD2 aligns across 10 bases. Losses at the gene ends were 2 bases for V and 4 bases for J; bases not matched to a gene: 4. The CDR3 has 15 residues. From germline, CDR1 is SGHDT and CDR2 YYEEEE. For the CDR3, the DNA is TGTGCCAGCAGCTTAGCGGGAGGGCCGTCAGATACGCAGTATTTT. This gives the protein CASSLAGGPSDTQYF.

The rearrangement uses TRBV11-2 and TRBJ2-4, with D unresolved. V lost 2 bases and J lost 3, with 5 bases in between. The germline gives CDR1 SGHAT, CDR2 FQNNGV. The CDR3 sequence is 13 residues long. The CDR3 nucleotides are TGTGCCAGCAGCTTATTGGTCAAAAACATTCAGTACTTC. Translating it yields CASSLLVKNIQYF.

The chain carries TRBV6-5 and TRBJ1-4, with D possibly matching TRBD1 (5 bases). The germline gives CDR1 MNHEY, CDR2 SVGAGI. V was pared by 2 bases and J by 13 bases, with 20 bases between. The CDR3 is 15 residues long. The CDR3 region is CASSYDSSSFSGLFF. The CDR3, as DNA: TGTGCCAGCAGTTACGACAGTAGCTCCTTCAGTGGACTGTTTTTT.

The J gene is TRBJ2-2, the V gene TRBV12-3 or TRBV12-4, with 8 bases that match TRBD2. V lost 5 bases to trimming and J lost 0 bases; unmatched junction nucleotides: 17. This CDR3 has 20 amino acids. The CDR3 sequence: CASSPSWVAGGHANTGELFF. The CDR3 bases are TGTGCCAGCAGTCCTTCTTGGGTGGCGGGAGGCCACGCGAACACCGGGGAGCTGTTTTTT.

This clonotype was counted between two and nine times. The V and J genes are TRBV11-2 and TRBJ1-6; D remains ambiguous. With 0 bases removed from V and 6 bases from J, the gap between germline ends came to 9 bases. The CDR3 contains 15 residues. From germline, CDR1 is SGHAT and CDR2 FQNNGV. For the CDR3, the DNA is TGTGCCAGCAGCTTAGATGGGCAGACTAATTCACCCCTCCACTTT. Its protein is CASSLDGQTNSPLHF.

The V call is TRBV6-1, the J call TRBJ1-6; 11 nucleotides match TRBD1. The CDR3 loop spans 14 amino acids. Looked up from germline, CDR1 is MNHNS and CDR2 is SASEGT. Trimming took 7 bases from V and 8 from J; bases not matched to a gene: 4. The CDR3 is CASNGQGAHSPLHF. In DNA, the CDR3 is TGTGCCAGCAACGGACAGGGGGCTCATTCACCCCTCCACTTT.

The rearrangement joins TRBV11-2 to TRBJ2-7; unclear D gene. Germline CDR1 and CDR2: SGHAT and FQNNGV. V was cut by 3 bases and J by 1 base, with 22 bases left in between. This CDR3 region has 18 residues. The CDR3 DNA follows: TGTGCCAGCAGCTTCCCTGACGTGGCCGGGTGGGATTCCTACGAGCAGTACTTC. Amino acid sequence: CASSFPDVAGWDSYEQYF.

CDR3 bases: TGTGCCACCAGCAGAGATCAACAGCCTGCCTATGGCTACACCTTC. This translates into CATSRDQQPAYGYTF. This rearrangement joins TRBV15 to TRBJ1-2, with unresolved D. Germline V gene lookup returns CDR1 LNHNV and CDR2 YYDKDF (reference sequence). The CDR3 is 15 residues long. V gave up 0 bases and J gave up 4 bases, with 12 bases separating them.

Only a few counts were recorded for this clonotype. The V gene is TRBV27, the J gene TRBJ2-7; tentatively, D is TRBD2 (5 bases). This CDR3 has 15 amino acids. Looked up from germline, CDR1 is MNHEY and CDR2 is SMNVEV (reference sequence). With 4 bases removed from V and 3 bases from J, the gap between germline ends came to 16 bases. CDR3: CASSSRAGRFYEQYF. The CDR3 nucleotides read TGTGCCAGCAGTTCCCGTGCGGGCCGATTCTACGAGCAGTACTTC.

The V gene is TRBV6-1, the J gene TRBJ2-2; possible D gene TRBD1, 6 bases. The CDR3 runs to 14 residues. Between the trimmed V and J ends, which lost 8 bases and 3 bases, there was a span of 13 bases. CDR1 MNHNS and CDR2 SASEGT come from the germline V gene. The chain's CDR3 is CASGKGGYTGELFF. CDR3 nucleotides: TGTGCCAGCGGAAAAGGGGGATACACCGGGGAGCTGTTTTTT.

This clonotype was picked up many times. V gene TRBV5-4 combines with J gene TRBJ1-1, with a weak D call TRBD1 (6 bases). Per the germline V gene, CDR1 is SGHNT and CDR2 is YYREEE (reference sequence). Trimming removed 4 bases from V and 0 bases from J, with 13 bases in between. The CDR3 extends over 15 amino acids. The CDR3 DNA reads as TGTGCCAGCAGCAACGGACAGTCCGTGAACACTGAAGCTTTCTTT. Its translation: CASSNGQSVNTEAFF.

The chain uses TRBV20-1 and TRBJ2-3, with D unresolved. Trimming stripped 6 bases from V and 0 bases from J, with 10 bases between. The CDR3 totals 13 residues. Per the germline V gene, CDR1 is DFQATT and CDR2 is SNEGSKA (reference sequence). CDR3 in amino acids: CSAVSSSTDTQYF. As DNA, the CDR3 is TGCAGTGCAGTCTCGAGTAGCACAGATACGCAGTATTTT.

The chain has TRBV27 and TRBJ2-5; maybe TRBD1 (6 bases). The germline gives CDR1 MNHEY, CDR2 SMNVEV (reference sequence). The CDR3 runs to 13 residues. Trimming shortened V by 5 bases and J by 6 bases, and 13 bases separated the two germline ends. The CDR3 protein is CASSGQSPKTQYF. Here the CDR3 DNA reads TGTGCCAGCAGTGGACAGAGTCCCAAGACCCAGTACTTC.

As to this clonotype: An end of the junction does not agree with germline; a read error may underlie this. The chain carries TRBV30 and TRBJ2-5; weak D call: TRBD1 (6 bases). The CDR3 length is 13 residues. Germline V gives CDR1 GTSNPN, CDR2 SVGIG (reference sequence). This CDR3 is CAFRGTSQGTQYF. The CDR3 DNA sequence: TGTGCTTTCCGTGGGACATCACAAGGGACCCAGTACTTC. The variable domain in full, with the rest retrieved from reference TRBV30 and TRBJ2-5, is SQTIHQWPATLVQPVGSPLSLECTVEGTSNPNLYWYRQAAGRGLQLLFYSVGIGQISSEVPQNLSASRPQDRQFILSSKKLLLSDSGFYLCAFRGTSQGTQYFGPGTRLLVL.

This clonotype was picked up a small number of times. V is TRBV12-3 or TRBV12-4 and J is TRBJ2-7, with D uncertain. Trimming took off 6 bases at V and 5 bases at J, with 14 bases between the two ends. The CDR3 length is 13 residues. This CDR3 reads CASRLGRAHEQYF. CDR3 coding DNA: TGTGCCAGCAGGCTCGGTAGGGCACACGAGCAGTACTTC.